This section outlines one T cell receptor (beta chain) sequence together with its context. This sample is drawn from a study of technical replicates of blood from several donors. Clones were sequenced by immunoSEQ multiplex PCR, and TCRdb holds only the in-frame ones, with some missing. The sample contains more than 80,000 clones, approximately 95% of which appear only once. The length of the CDR3 is 14 residues. Per germline, CDR1 PRHDT and CDR2 FYEKMQ (reference sequence). Between the trimmed V and J ends, which lost 4 bases and 2 bases, there was a span of 10 bases. The clonotype originates from a human donor in good health. Sequencing was carried out using T cells isolated from PBMCs. This chain connects TRBV13 to TRBJ2-3; TRBD1 is a possible D gene (5 bases). The CDR3 spells CASSYTGITDTQYF. DNA of the CDR3: TGTGCCAGCAGCTATACAGGAATCACAGATACGCAGTATTTT.